This passage covers 16 T cell receptor beta chains from one sample sequenced in a study of blood T cell repertoires in COVID-19. Clones were read by immunoSEQ multiplex PCR, and TCRdb kept only the in-frame ones, dropping some. The data contain 60,000 or so clones, 90% of them singletons. Material for sequencing was peripheral blood. Every receptor here comes from a human donor with active COVID-19. The donor label of this sample is uncertain.

This chain links TRBV7-8 with TRBJ2-2, with 9 bases fitting TRBD1. The CDR3 runs 15 residues. V lost 5 bases to trimming and J lost 4 bases; unmatched junction nucleotides: 5. CDR1 is SGHVS and CDR2 is FQNEAQ in the germline V gene. Here the CDR3 reads CASSHRGRSTGELFF. The CDR3 region has the DNA TGTGCCAGCAGCCACAGGGGGCGGAGCACCGGGGAGCTGTTTTTT.

This sequence joins TRBV7-9 and TRBJ2-7, with D maybe TRBD1 (5 bases). Germline lookup yields CDR1 SEHNR and CDR2 FQNEAQ (reference sequence). V was clipped by 5 bases and J by 3 bases, with 17 bases between them. CDR3 length: 15 amino acids. The CDR3, as DNA: TGTGCCAGCAGCCTGAGAACCGACAGCCGCTACGAGCAGTACTTC. Translation: CASSLRTDSRYEQYF.

The chain employs TRBV10-2 and TRBJ2-2; 8 bases are a match to TRBD1. The germline V gene encodes CDR1 WSHSY and CDR2 SAAADI. J was trimmed by 3 bases and V by 4 bases; bases with no gene match: 7. This CDR3 spans 16 amino acids. CDR3 residues: CASSGFTGGHTGELFF. The CDR3 DNA reads as TGCGCCAGCAGTGGTTTTACAGGGGGTCACACCGGGGAGCTGTTTTTT.

In this sample, this clone turned up once. V usage is TRBV24-1 and J usage is TRBJ2-2; D possibly corresponds to TRBD1 (5 bases). Trimming removed 3 bases from V and 6 bases from J, with 25 bases in between. Germline-derived CDR1 and CDR2 are KGHDR and SFDVKD. The CDR3 loop spans 19 amino acids. Written as DNA, the CDR3 is TGTGCCACCAGTGATATCCCCCGCGGCCCAGGGTTTAGGGCCGGGGAGCTGTTTTTT. This gives the protein CATSDIPRGPGFRAGELFF.

This chain links TRBV6-2 or TRBV6-3 with TRBJ2-7, with a possible D match to TRBD2 (6 bases). Germline V gene lookup returns CDR1 MNHEY and CDR2 SVGEGT. The V gene lost 6 bases and the J gene lost 6 bases, with 18 bases spanning the gap. The CDR3 consists of 14 residues. As DNA, the CDR3 is TGTGCCAGCAGACCTGAGGGACTTCCCTTCGAGCAGTACTTC. Protein product: CASRPEGLPFEQYF.

The chain links TRBV5-1 to TRBJ2-5; 9 bases align to TRBD1. Germline V gene lookup returns CDR1 SGHRS and CDR2 YFSETQ. This CDR3 contains 15 residues. With 4 bases clipped from V and 4 bases from J, the junction kept 8 bases outside the gene matches. CDR3 amino acids: CASSRTGGVVETQYF. CDR3 nucleotides: TGCGCCAGCAGCCGAACAGGGGGCGTCGTAGAGACCCAGTACTTC.

This clone occurred a few times. V gene TRBV11-2 combines with J gene TRBJ2-7; TRBD1 matches 7 bases. V was pared by 5 bases and J by 1 base, with 11 bases of the junction left unmatched. The germline V gene has CDR1 SGHAT and CDR2 FQNNGV. The CDR3 is 16 amino acids. CDR3: CASSISTSGGSYEQYF. The DNA of the CDR3 is TGTGCCAGCAGCATCTCCACCTCAGGGGGTTCCTACGAGCAGTACTTC.

The rearrangement uses TRBV4-2 and TRBJ2-3, with a possible D match to TRBD2 (6 bases). The germline gives CDR1 LGHNA, CDR2 YNFKEQ. V was cut by 0 bases and J by 5 bases, with 18 bases left in between. The CDR3 spans 17 residues. CDR3 coding DNA: TGTGCCAGCAGCCAAGATTTGGTGGAGGGAGAAGGAGATACGCAGTATTTT. Amino acid sequence: CASSQDLVEGEGDTQYF.

This rearrangement joins TRBV4-2 to TRBJ2-1; 14 nucleotides agree with TRBD2. J was trimmed by 5 bases and V by 4 bases; bases with no gene match: 7. The CDR3 loop spans 17 amino acids. Germline loops: CDR1 LGHNA, CDR2 YNFKEQ. The DNA for the CDR3 is TGTGCCAGCAGCCTCTCCGGACTAGCGGGGGGCCACAATGAGCAGTTCTTC. It encodes CASSLSGLAGGHNEQFF.

The gene calls are TRBV10-2 and TRBJ2-7, with TRBD2 as a possible D gene (6 bases). Germline V gene sequence: CDR1 WSHSY, CDR2 SAAADI. This CDR3 is built from 13 residues. With 6 bases removed from V and 3 bases from J, the gap between germline ends came to 12 bases. Here the CDR3 DNA reads TGCGCCAGCAGAGCGGGCAACTACTACGAGCAGTACTTC. This codes for CASRAGNYYEQYF.

The gene calls are TRBV5-6 and TRBJ1-2, with 8 nucleotides matching TRBD1. V lost 0 bases and J lost 7; bases outside the gene matches: 5. The CDR3 loop spans 14 amino acids. The germline V gene encodes CDR1 SGHDT and CDR2 YYEEEE. CDR3 nucleotides: TGTGCCAGCAGCTTGGCAGGGGGCGCGGGTGGCTACACCTTC. Protein: CASSLAGGAGGYTF. The entire variable domain, with the rest obtained from reference TRBV5-6 and TRBJ1-2, is as follows: DAGVTQSPTHLIKTRGQQVTLRCSPKSGHDTVSWYQQALGQGPQFIFQYYEEEERQRGNFPDRFSGHQFPNYSSELNVNALLLGDSALYLCASSLAGGAGGYTFGSGTRLTVV.

The chain recombines TRBV9 with TRBJ2-7; possible D gene TRBD2, 7 bases. The CDR3 spans 14 residues. V was shortened by 0 bases and J by 3 bases, with 10 bases between the two germline ends. CDR1 is SGDLS, CDR2 YYNGEE, per germline. The CDR3 DNA reads as TGTGCCAGCAGCGTAGCGGGGGGCGGCTACGAGCAGTACTTC. Protein sequence: CASSVAGGGYEQYF.

This clone was counted once. One end of the junction fails to match germline, which may point to a read error. V and J are TRBV28 and TRBJ2-1; 7 nucleotides match TRBD2. The CDR3 is made up of 17 amino acids. CDR1 MDHEN and CDR2 SYDVKM come from the germline V gene. Here the CDR3 DNA reads TGTGCCAGCAGTTTAAGGGCGGGAGTAAACCCCTACAAAGAGCAGTTCTTC. Protein product: CASSLRAGVNPYKEQFF.

The chain recombines TRBV7-2 with TRBJ1-1; 7 bases map to TRBD1. The CDR3 is 14 residues long. The V and J ends lost 5 bases and 0 bases, in that order; junction bases with no gene match: 3. The V gene's germline CDR1 is SGHTA and CDR2 FQGNSA. CDR3 bases: TGTGCCAGCAGCCCGACAGGGATGAACACTGAAGCTTTCTTT. This gives the protein CASSPTGMNTEAFF.

This sequence joins TRBV11-2 and TRBJ2-2; D perhaps matches TRBD2 (6 bases). The CDR3 loop spans 17 amino acids. Looked up from germline, CDR1 is SGHAT and CDR2 is FQNNGV. The V end lost 1 base, the J end lost 3 bases, and 15 bases lay between the germline ends. CDR3 DNA sequence: TGTGCCAGCAGCTTAGGACGACGGGGGACCGACACCGGGGAGCTGTTTTTT. Translation gives CASSLGRRGTDTGELFF. Full variable domain (missing parts from reference TRBV11-2 and TRBJ2-2): EAGVAQSPRYKIIEKRQSVAFWCNPISGHATLYWYQQILGQGPKLLIQFQNNGVVDDSQLPKDRFSAERLKGVDSTLKIQPAKLEDSAVYLCASSLGRRGTDTGELFFGEGSRLTVL.

The chain employs TRBV28 and TRBJ1-4; no firm D call. Germline CDR1 and CDR2: MDHEN and SYDVKM. This CDR3 is built from 12 residues. The V gene lost 6 bases and the J gene lost 5 bases, with 7 bases spanning the gap. The chain's CDR3 is CASRVGNEKLFF. CDR3 DNA sequence: TGTGCCAGCAGGGTCGGGAATGAAAAACTGTTTTTT.